Listed below are T cell receptor beta chains from one sample, sequenced in a study of cytomegalovirus exposure and HLA in healthy donors. Produced via immunoSEQ multiplex PCR; TCRdb's table is partial and in-frame only. The top ten hold around 4.3% of the sample, which has roughly 200,000 clones, less than 80% seen once. Sequencing was performed on PBMCs. The origin of the receptors is a woman between 25 and 40 years old in good health and CMV-seropositive. The CDR3 runs from the conserved cysteine through the conserved F or W. A D gene is named only where the DNA matches it firmly. Clone size is stated in some rows and not others, as once, few, many or a class when expanded.

j_gene,v_gene,d_gene,abundance,CDR3nt,CDR3aa
TRBJ1-6,TRBV7-2,-,-,TGTGCCAGCAGCTTAGGACGGGTCCTTAATTCACCCCTCCACTTT,CASSLGRVLNSPLHF
TRBJ2-7,TRBV4-3,TRBD1,-,TGCGCCAGCAGCTCAGGGACAGGGTCTGACGAGCAGTACTTC,CASSSGTGSDEQYF
TRBJ2-1,TRBV11-3,TRBD2,-,TGTGCCAGCAGCCCCAGACTAGCGGGAGACTGGAATGAGCAGTTCTTC,CASSPRLAGDWNEQFF
TRBJ1-1,TRBV11-2,TRBD1,-,TGTGCCAGCAGCTTAGGGACAGGGGTGACTGAAGCTTTCTTT,CASSLGTGVTEAFF
TRBJ2-7,TRBV5-8,-,-,TGTGCCAGCAGCTGGGGGCCGCCCTACGAGCAGTACTTC,CASSWGPPYEQYF
TRBJ2-7,TRBV6-1,TRBD1,-,TGTGCCAGCGGAGGACACTCGGACAGGGACCGATTC,CASGGHSDRDRF
TRBJ2-5,TRBV20-1,-,-,TGCAGTGCTAGGGACTACCAGACCCAGTACTTC,CSARDYQTQYF
TRBJ1-1,TRBV6-5,TRBD1,-,TGTGCCAGCAGTTCCCGGACAGGGGGATGGACTGAAGCTTTCTTT,CASSSRTGGWTEAFF
TRBJ2-7,TRBV4-3,TRBD2,few,TGCGCCAGCAGCCAGAGCGGGGCCTCCTCCGAGCAGTACTTC,CASSQSGASSEQYF
TRBJ1-1,TRBV4-1,-,-,TGCGCCAGCAGCCAGAGACAGGTGTCCACTGAAGCTTTCTTT,CASSQRQVSTEAFF
TRBJ2-1,TRBV5-1,TRBD2,few,TGCGCCAGCAGCTCCGGGACTAGCTGGGGACTAGCTGAGCAGTTCTTC,CASSSGTSWGLAEQFF
TRBJ1-1,TRBV6-5,TRBD1,-,TGTGCCAGCAGATTCGGGACAGGTAGGACTGAAGCTTTCTTT,CASRFGTGRTEAFF
TRBJ2-1,TRBV7-7,-,-,TGTGCCAGCAGCCAGGGACACGACAATGAGCAGTTCTTC,CASSQGHDNEQFF
TRBJ1-6,TRBV9,TRBD1,-,TGTGCCAGCACCGCGGGTCAGGGGGGTTCACCCCTCCACTTT,CASTAGQGGSPLHF
TRBJ1-1,TRBV27,TRBD1,few,TGTGCCACCAAGACAGGGAAGTTGAACACTGAAGCTTTCTTT,CATKTGKLNTEAFF
TRBJ2-7,TRBV11-2,TRBD1,-,TGTGCCAGCAGCCAAGGACAGGGCTACGAGCAGTACTTC,CASSQGQGYEQYF
TRBJ2-7,TRBV9,-,-,TGTGCCAGCAGCGCTACAGGGAATCCCTACGAGCAGTACTTC,CASSATGNPYEQYF
TRBJ1-2,TRBV9,-,-,TGTGCCAGCAGCGACGGGTCGCCGGCGGGCTACACCTTC,CASSDGSPAGYTF
TRBJ2-7,TRBV7-2,TRBD2,-,TGTGCCAGCAGCTTAGAGCCCCCCGGGACTAGCGGGTACGAGCAGTACTTC,CASSLEPPGTSGYEQYF
TRBJ2-3,TRBV10-1,TRBD2,-,TGCGCCAGCGCTGTGGCTAGCGGGGGCACAGATACGCAGTATTTT,CASAVASGGTDTQYF
TRBJ1-2,TRBV13,TRBD1,-,TGTGCCAGCAGCATCTTGACAGGGGGAGATCATGGCTACACCTTC,CASSILTGGDHGYTF
TRBJ1-4,TRBV4-1,-,-,TGCGCCAGCAGCCAAGCAGGTGGCGTTACTAATGAAAAACTGTTTTTT,CASSQAGGVTNEKLFF
TRBJ2-1,TRBV5-1,-,-,TGCGCCAGCACCCAGGCCGGCTACTCCTACAATGAGCAGTTCTTC,CASTQAGYSYNEQFF
TRBJ2-7,TRBV5-8,TRBD2,-,TGTGCCAGCAGCTTGACGGGTTCTAGCGGACTTACCTACGAGCAGTACTTC,CASSLTGSSGLTYEQYF
TRBJ2-3,TRBV5-1,-,-,TGCGCCAGCAGGGCCGTAGCGGTAGGCCCAGATACGCAGTATTTT,CASRAVAVGPDTQYF
TRBJ2-7,TRBV10-3,TRBD1,-,TGTGCCAGCCGGGGACAGTTTGACGAGCAGTACTTC,CASRGQFDEQYF
TRBJ1-1,TRBV7-8,TRBD1,-,TGTGCCAGCAGCGCCCACAGGGGGGGGGATGAAGCTTTCTTT,CASSAHRGGDEAFF
TRBJ1-1,TRBV7-9,-,-,TGTGCCAGCAGCTTAGTCACAGGTCTGAACACTGAAGCTTTCTTT,CASSLVTGLNTEAFF
TRBJ2-7,TRBV7-9,TRBD1,few,TGTGCCAGCAGCTCCCTACTGACAGGGATGGTCGAGCAGTACTTC,CASSSLLTGMVEQYF
TRBJ2-1,TRBV7-2,TRBD1,-,TGTGCCAGCAGTAAGGACAGGCTCGATGAGCAGTTCTTC,CASSKDRLDEQFF
TRBJ2-7,TRBV11-2,-,-,TGTGCCAGCAGCTTAGTGTTTTTCCGGGGATCTTCGTCCTACGAGCAGTACTTC,CASSLVFFRGSSSYEQYF
TRBJ2-7,TRBV29-1,-,-,TGCAGCGTCGCTGGGCCGGATACCTACGAGCAGTACTTC,CSVAGPDTYEQYF
TRBJ1-1,TRBV4-2,TRBD1,once,TGTGCCAGCAGCCAAGAACAGGGGAAACCTGAAGCTTTCTTT,CASSQEQGKPEAFF
TRBJ1-1,TRBV19,-,-,TGTGCCAGTAGTATAGGTCCAGACGGAGGAGCTTTCTTT,CASSIGPDGGAFF
TRBJ1-1,TRBV5-1,TRBD1,few,TGCGCCAGCAGCCGCGGACAGGCCGGTCTTATGAACACTGAAGCTTTCTTT,CASSRGQAGLMNTEAFF
TRBJ2-7,TRBV27,TRBD2,-,TGTGCCAGCAGTTTATATCCCCCCCAACGGCTAGCGGGATCGGTAGAGCAGTACTTC,CASSLYPPQRLAGSVEQYF
TRBJ2-7,TRBV28,-,-,TGTGCCAGCAGTTTATCCGGGTCCGAGCAGTACTTC,CASSLSGSEQYF
TRBJ1-2,TRBV6-1,TRBD1,-,TGTGCCAGCAGTGACGGGACAGGCGATGGCTACACCTTC,CASSDGTGDGYTF
TRBJ1-4,TRBV6-5,-,few,TGTGCCAGCAGTTATGGACAGACTGAAAAACTGTTTTTT,CASSYGQTEKLFF
TRBJ2-5,TRBV7-2,-,-,TGTGCCAGCAGCTTAGAAGGGACATTCATGGAGACCCAGTACTTC,CASSLEGTFMETQYF